These T cell receptor beta chains were read from a single sample in a study of CD8 T cells in ankylosing spondylitis. TCRdb called the 5' RACE reads again in MiXCR, with one record for every CDR3 protein. The sample holds some 270,000 distinct CDR3 sequences, about 30% seen once. Input material: blood, either unsorted or a sorted T cell fraction (not recorded which). The receptors stem from a male donor with ankylosing spondylitis or in good health (not recorded which). CDR3s include the opening cysteine and the closing phenylalanine or tryptophan. Fields, in order: V gene, D gene, CDR3 protein. The D gene is left open where the match is weak.

>TRBV7-3|TRBD2
CASSLKGGGTYNEQFF
>TRBV6-1|.
CASSEWGAGTGEQYF
>TRBV20-1|.
CSARDYRPSSTDTQYF
>TRBV29-1|.
CSVREKGWVYF
>TRBV20-1|.
CSATTLYEQYF
>TRBV20-1|TRBD2
CRGGSTDTQYF
>TRBV20-1|.
CSAREPGHSSYEQYF
>TRBV9|TRBD1
CASSGHPQGDPENIQYF
>TRBV20-1|.
CSARDVAGYNEQFF
>TRBV29-1|.
CSVVSLDIYNEQFF
>TRBV4-1|TRBD1
CASSQWTGDSEQFF
>TRBV5-4|.
CASSFDISSYNEQFF
>TRBV7-2|.
CASSPWTRTDTQYF
>TRBV12-3/TRBV12-4|TRBD1
CASSLMDREQPQHF
>TRBV28|.
CASRSPGTSGNTIYF
>TRBV18|TRBD1
CASSPGQRNEKLFF
>TRBV12-3/TRBV12-4|TRBD1
CASSLGQGPPSFF
>TRBV7-6|.
CASSRPKETSYNEQFF
>TRBV5-1|TRBD1
CASRDRFSGANGLTF
>TRBV20-1|TRBD1
CSALHRGHEQYF
>TRBV5-1|.
CASSSGRTYEQQYF
>TRBV5-1|.
CASSFKETRYF
>TRBV3-1|.
CASSQADYEQYF
>TRBV2|.
CASRRDGEETQYF
>TRBV5-1|TRBD1
CASSLLSGTGVDGYTF
>TRBV29-1|TRBD1
CSVSGQGAGEQYF
>TRBV29-1|.
CSVDGRGTDTQYF
>TRBV10-3|.
CAIRVVWETGGYGYTF
>TRBV21-1|.
CASSKARPALYEQYF
>TRBV4-2|.
CASSQIPQRGDEQYF
>TRBV12-3/TRBV12-4|.
CASTRGRGTSETQYF
>TRBV20-1|TRBD2
CSARESSGRTDTQYF
>TRBV7-2|.
CASGRGFVTSTDTQYF